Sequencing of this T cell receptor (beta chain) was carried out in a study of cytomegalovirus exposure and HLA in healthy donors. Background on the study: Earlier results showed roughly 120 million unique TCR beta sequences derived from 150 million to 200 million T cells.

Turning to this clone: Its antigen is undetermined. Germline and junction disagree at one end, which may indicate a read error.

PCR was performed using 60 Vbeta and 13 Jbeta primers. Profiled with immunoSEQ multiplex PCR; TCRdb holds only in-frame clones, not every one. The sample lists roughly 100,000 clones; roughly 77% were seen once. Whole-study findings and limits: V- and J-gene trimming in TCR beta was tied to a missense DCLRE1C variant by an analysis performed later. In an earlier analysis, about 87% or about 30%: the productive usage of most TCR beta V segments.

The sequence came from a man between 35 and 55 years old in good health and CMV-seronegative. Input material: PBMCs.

CDR3: CASNENNYDYTF. The DNA of the CDR3 is TGTGCCAGCAATGAGAACAACTATGACTACACCTTC. This chain connects TRBV6-1 to TRBJ1-2; D is ambiguous. The CDR3 has 12 amino acids. From germline, CDR1 is MNHNS and CDR2 SASEGT.